The TCR beta chain under discussion was sequenced for a study of blood T cell repertoires in COVID-19. Germline assignment: CDR1 SEHNR and CDR2 FQNEAQ (reference sequence). There are 17 residues in the CDR3. Trimming at V came to 1 base and at J to 3 bases, leaving 9 bases not matched to a gene. The sample holds a few counts of this clone. Assay used: immunoSEQ multiplex PCR; TCRdb lists only in-frame clones, some missing. The sample lists 300,000 to 400,000 clones; around 90% were seen once. This chain joins TRBV7-9 and TRBJ1-1; 9 bases are shared with TRBD1. The sequenced sample consisted of peripheral blood. The TCR sequence derives from a woman in her thirties with COVID-19, enrolled during active disease. CDR3 protein: CASSLETGGRSDTEAFF. In nucleotides, the CDR3 is TGTGCCAGCAGCTTAGAGACAGGGGGTAGGTCTGACACTGAAGCTTTCTTT.